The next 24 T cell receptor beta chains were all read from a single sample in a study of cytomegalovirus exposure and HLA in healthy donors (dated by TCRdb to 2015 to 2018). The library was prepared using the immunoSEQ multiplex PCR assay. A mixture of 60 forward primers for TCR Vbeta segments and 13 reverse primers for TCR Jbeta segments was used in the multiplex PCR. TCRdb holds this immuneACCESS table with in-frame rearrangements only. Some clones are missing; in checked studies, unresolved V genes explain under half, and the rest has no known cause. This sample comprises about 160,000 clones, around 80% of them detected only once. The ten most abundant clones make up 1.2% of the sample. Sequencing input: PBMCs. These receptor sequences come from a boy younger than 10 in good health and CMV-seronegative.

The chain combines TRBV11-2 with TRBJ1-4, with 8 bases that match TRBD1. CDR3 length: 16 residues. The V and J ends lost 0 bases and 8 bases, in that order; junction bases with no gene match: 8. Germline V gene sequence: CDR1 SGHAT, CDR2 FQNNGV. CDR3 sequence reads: CASSLDLAGTGEKLFF. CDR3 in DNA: TGTGCCAGCAGCTTAGATCTTGCCGGGACAGGCGAAAAACTGTTTTTT. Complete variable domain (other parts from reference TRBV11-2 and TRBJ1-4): EAGVAQSPRYKIIEKRQSVAFWCNPISGHATLYWYQQILGQGPKLLIQFQNNGVVDDSQLPKDRFSAERLKGVDSTLKIQPAKLEDSAVYLCASSLDLAGTGEKLFFGSGTQLSVL.

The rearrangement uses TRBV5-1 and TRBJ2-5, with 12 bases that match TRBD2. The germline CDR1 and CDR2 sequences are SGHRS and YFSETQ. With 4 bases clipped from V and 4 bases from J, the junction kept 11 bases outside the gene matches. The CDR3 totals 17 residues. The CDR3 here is CASSRRLAGVHRETQYF. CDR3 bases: TGCGCCAGCAGCCGCCGACTAGCGGGAGTCCATAGAGAGACCCAGTACTTC.

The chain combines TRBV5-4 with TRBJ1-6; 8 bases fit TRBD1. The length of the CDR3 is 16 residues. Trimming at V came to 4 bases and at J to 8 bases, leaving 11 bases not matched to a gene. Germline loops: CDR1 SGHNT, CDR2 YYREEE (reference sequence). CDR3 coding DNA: TGTGCCAGCAGCCTGGAGAGACAGGGGTGGGATTCACCCCTCCACTTT. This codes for CASSLERQGWDSPLHF.

The chain's CDR3 is CASIFGTSDYEQYV. Here the CDR3 DNA reads TGTGCCAGCATCTTCGGGACTAGCGACTACGAGCAGTACGTC. This chain joins TRBV21-1 and TRBJ2-7; the DNA was not compared with TRBD2, the D call given in the table. TRBV21-1 is an annotated pseudogene. The CDR3 runs to 14 residues.

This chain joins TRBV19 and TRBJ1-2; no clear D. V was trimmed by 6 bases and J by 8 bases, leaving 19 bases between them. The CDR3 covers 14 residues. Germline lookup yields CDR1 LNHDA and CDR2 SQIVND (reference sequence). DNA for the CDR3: TGTGCCAGTAGCATCCTCGGGGTGCATTGGGGCTACACCTTC. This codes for CASSILGVHWGYTF.

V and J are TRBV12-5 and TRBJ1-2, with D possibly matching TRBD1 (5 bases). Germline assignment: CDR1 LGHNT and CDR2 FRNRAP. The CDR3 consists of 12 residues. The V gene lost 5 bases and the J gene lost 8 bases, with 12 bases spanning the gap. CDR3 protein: CASGPIRTGYTF. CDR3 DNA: TGTGCTAGTGGTCCTATTAGGACAGGCTACACCTTC.

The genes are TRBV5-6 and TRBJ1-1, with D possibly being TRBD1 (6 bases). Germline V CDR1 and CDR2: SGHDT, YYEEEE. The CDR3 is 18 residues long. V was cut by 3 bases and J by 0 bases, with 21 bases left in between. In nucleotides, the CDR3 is TGTGCCAGCAGCTCTGGGAGGGGGGTCCCGCGCATGAACACTGAAGCTTTCTTT. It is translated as CASSSGRGVPRMNTEAFF.

The CDR3 protein is CASSKVTAEWVSSYEQYV. The CDR3 DNA reads TGTGCCAGCAGCAAAGTGACCGCGGAGTGGGTTAGTTCCTACGAGCAGTACGTC. The chain uses TRBV21-1 and TRBJ2-7; the table's TRBD2 call for D was not verified on the DNA. TRBV21-1 is a pseudogene. The CDR3 is 18 residues long.

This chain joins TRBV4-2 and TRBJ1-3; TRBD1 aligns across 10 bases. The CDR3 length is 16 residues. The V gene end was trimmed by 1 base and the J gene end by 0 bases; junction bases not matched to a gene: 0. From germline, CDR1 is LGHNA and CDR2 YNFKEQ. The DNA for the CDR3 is TGTGCCAGCAGCCAAGGGGACAGGGGCTCTGGAAACACCATATATTTT. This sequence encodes CASSQGDRGSGNTIYF.

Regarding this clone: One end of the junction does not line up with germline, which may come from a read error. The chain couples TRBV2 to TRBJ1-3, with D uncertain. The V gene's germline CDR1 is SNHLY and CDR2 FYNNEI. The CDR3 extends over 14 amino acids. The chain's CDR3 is CASSEGTLRETIYF. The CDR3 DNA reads TGTGCCAGCAGCGAAGGTACCCTACGGGAGACCATATATTTT.

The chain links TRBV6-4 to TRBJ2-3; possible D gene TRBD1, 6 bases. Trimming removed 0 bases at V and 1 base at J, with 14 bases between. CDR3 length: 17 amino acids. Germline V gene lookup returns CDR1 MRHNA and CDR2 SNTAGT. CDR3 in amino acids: CASSDSSQGPGTDTQYF. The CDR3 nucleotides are TGTGCCAGCAGTGACTCGAGCCAGGGGCCAGGCACAGATACGCAGTATTTT.

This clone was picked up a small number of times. The DNA for the CDR3 is TGTGCCAGCAGCCTCCCGGGAGCTGAAGCTTTCTTT. Its protein product is CASSLPGAEAFF. This chain links TRBV5-5 with TRBJ1-1, with D hard to call. Trimming took off 4 bases at V and 6 bases at J, with 10 bases between the two ends. This CDR3 comprises 12 residues. Per the germline V gene, CDR1 is SGHKS and CDR2 is YYEKEE (reference sequence).

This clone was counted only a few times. The CDR3 region has the DNA TGCGCCAGCACTGCTCGACAGGGCACCAATCAGCCCCAGCATTTT. Translating gives CASTARQGTNQPQHF. This chain uses TRBV10-2 with TRBJ1-5; the match to TRBD1 covers 7 bases. This CDR3 region has 15 residues. V dropped 7 bases and J dropped 3; count of bases not matched to a gene: 9. Per the germline V gene, CDR1 is WSHSY and CDR2 is SAAADI.

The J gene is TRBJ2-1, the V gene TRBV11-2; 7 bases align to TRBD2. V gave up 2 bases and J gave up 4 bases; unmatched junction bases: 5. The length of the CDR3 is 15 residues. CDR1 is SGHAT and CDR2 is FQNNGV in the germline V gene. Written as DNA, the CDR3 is TGTGCCAGCAGCTTATGGGACTATGGTTACAATGAGCAGTTCTTC. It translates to CASSLWDYGYNEQFF.

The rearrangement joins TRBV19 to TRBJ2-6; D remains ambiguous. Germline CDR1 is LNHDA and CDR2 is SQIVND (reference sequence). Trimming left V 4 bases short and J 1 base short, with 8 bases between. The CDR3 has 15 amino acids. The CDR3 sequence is CASSNLVSGANVLTF. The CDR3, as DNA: TGTGCCAGTAGTAATCTTGTTTCTGGGGCCAACGTCCTGACTTTC.

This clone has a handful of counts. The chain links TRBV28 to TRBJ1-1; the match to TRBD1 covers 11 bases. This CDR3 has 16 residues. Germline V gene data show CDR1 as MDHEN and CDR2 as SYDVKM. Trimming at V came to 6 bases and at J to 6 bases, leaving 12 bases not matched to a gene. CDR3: CASRVQLGTGGSEAFF. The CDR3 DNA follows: TGTGCCAGCAGAGTTCAACTCGGGACAGGGGGTTCTGAAGCTTTCTTT. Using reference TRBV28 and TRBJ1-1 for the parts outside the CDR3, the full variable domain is DVKVTQSSRYLVKRTGEKVFLECVQDMDHENMFWYRQDPGLGLRLIYFSYDVKMKEKGDIPEGYSVSREKKERFSLILESASTNQTSMYLCASRVQLGTGGSEAFFGQGTRLTVV.

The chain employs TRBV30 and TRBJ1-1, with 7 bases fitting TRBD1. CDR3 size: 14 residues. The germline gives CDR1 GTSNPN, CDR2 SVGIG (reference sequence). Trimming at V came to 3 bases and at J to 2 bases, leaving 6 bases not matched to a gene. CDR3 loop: CAWSHNRGNTEAFF. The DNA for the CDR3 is TGTGCCTGGAGCCATAACAGGGGAAACACTGAAGCTTTCTTT.

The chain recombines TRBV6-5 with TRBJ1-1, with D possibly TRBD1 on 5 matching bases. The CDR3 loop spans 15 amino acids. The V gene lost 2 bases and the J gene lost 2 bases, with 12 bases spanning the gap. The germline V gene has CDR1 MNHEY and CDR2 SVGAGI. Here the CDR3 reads CASSYEATVNTEAFF. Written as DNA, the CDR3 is TGTGCCAGCAGTTACGAGGCGACAGTAAACACTGAAGCTTTCTTT.

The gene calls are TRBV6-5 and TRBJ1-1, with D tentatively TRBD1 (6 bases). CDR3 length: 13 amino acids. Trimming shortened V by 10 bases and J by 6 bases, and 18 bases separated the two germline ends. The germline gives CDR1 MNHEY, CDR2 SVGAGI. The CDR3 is CATSQGKGAEAFF. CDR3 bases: TGTGCCACCTCCCAGGGGAAGGGAGCTGAAGCTTTCTTT.

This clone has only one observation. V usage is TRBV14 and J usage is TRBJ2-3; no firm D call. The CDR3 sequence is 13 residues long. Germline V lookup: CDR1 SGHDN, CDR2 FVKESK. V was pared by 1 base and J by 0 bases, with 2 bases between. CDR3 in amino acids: CASSQASTDTQYF. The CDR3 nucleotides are TGTGCCAGCAGCCAAGCTAGCACAGATACGCAGTATTTT.

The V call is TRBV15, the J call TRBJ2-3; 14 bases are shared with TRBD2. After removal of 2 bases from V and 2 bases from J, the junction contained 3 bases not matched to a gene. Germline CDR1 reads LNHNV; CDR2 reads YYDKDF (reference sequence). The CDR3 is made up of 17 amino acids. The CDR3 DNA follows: TGTGCCACCAGCAGACGACTAGCGGGGGGGGTCACAGATACGCAGTATTTT. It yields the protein CATSRRLAGGVTDTQYF.

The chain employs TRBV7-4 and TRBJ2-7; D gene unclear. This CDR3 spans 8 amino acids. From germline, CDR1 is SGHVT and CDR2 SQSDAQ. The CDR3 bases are TGTGGGCGGTGCGAGCAGTACGTC. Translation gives CGRCEQYV.

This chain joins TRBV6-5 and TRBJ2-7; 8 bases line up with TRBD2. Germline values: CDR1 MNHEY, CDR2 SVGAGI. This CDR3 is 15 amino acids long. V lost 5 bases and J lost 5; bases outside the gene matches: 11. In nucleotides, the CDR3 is TGTGCCAGCAGTGGCCTGGGAGCGGGAGAGGACGAGCAGTACTTC. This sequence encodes CASSGLGAGEDEQYF.

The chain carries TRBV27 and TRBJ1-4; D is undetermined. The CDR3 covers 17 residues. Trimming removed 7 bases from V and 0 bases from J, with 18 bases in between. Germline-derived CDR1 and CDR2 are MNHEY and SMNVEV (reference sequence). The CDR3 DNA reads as TGTGCCAGCACCGACAAAGGGTCGAGGGCAACTAATGAAAAACTGTTTTTT. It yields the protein CASTDKGSRATNEKLFF. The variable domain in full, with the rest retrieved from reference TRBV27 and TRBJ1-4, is EAQVTQNPRYLITVTGKKLTVTCSQNMNHEYMSWYRQDPGLGLRQIYYSMNVEVTDKGDVPEGYKVSRKEKRNFPLILESPSPNQTSLYFCASTDKGSRATNEKLFFGSGTQLSVL.